This is a list of T cell receptor beta chains from one sample in a study of blood T cell repertoires in COVID-19. TCRdb's table, derived via immunoSEQ multiplex PCR, lists solely in-frame clones and lacks some. Of 200,000 to 300,000 clones in the sample, roughly 88% were seen once. The sequenced material came from peripheral blood. These receptors all stem from a man in his forties who had recovered from COVID-19. Each CDR3 is given with its conserved first and last residue. The order of the fields is J gene, V gene, D gene, clone size, CDR3 length, CDR3 DNA, CDR3 protein. The D gene is left open where the match is weak. Rows give clone size only sometimes, using once, few, many, or a class for an expanded clone.

>TRBJ1-2|TRBV5-5|TRBD1|-|16
TGTGCCAGCAGCCCCAGAACCGGGACAGGGGTCTATGGCTACACCTTC
CASSPRTGTGVYGYTF
>TRBJ2-7|TRBV3-1/TRBV3-2|TRBD2|-|17
TGTGCCAGCAGCCAAGATGGGGTAGCGGGGGCCTCCTACGAGCAGTACTTC
CASSQDGVAGASYEQYF
>TRBJ1-3|TRBV9|-|-|17
TGTGCCAGCAGCGCAGGAATAGGGGCTAGCTCTGGAAACACCATATATTTT
CASSAGIGASSGNTIYF
>TRBJ2-1|TRBV3-1/TRBV3-2|-|few|11
TGTGCCAGCAGCCACGACAATGAGCAGTTCTTC
CASSHDNEQFF
>TRBJ2-7|TRBV15|-|-|14
TGTGCCACCAGCAGAGTGCACAGGAACTACGAGCAGTACTTC
CATSRVHRNYEQYF
>TRBJ2-1|TRBV6-5|TRBD1|-|15
TGTGCCAGCAGTCTACAGGGGAGCTCCTACAATGAGCAGTTCTTC
CASSLQGSSYNEQFF
>TRBJ2-7|TRBV7-2|-|-|13
TGTGCCAGCAGCTTGAACTTCCCCTACGAGCAGTACTTC
CASSLNFPYEQYF
>TRBJ2-4|TRBV4-1|-|-|16
TGCGCCAGCAGCCAAGGGGGGGGCGCTGCCAAAAACATTCAGTACTTC
CASSQGGGAAKNIQYF
>TRBJ2-7|TRBV6-5|TRBD1|-|15
TGTGCCAGCAGTTTCAACAGGGGCCGCTCCTACGAGCAGTACTTC
CASSFNRGRSYEQYF
>TRBJ2-5|TRBV7-9|TRBD1|-|14
TGTGCCAGCAGTTCCTACCGGGACAGGGCCCGCCGGTACTTC
CASSSYRDRARRYF
>TRBJ2-7|TRBV11-3|TRBD1|-|13
TGTGCCAGCAGCCCCGGACAGGAAGGGGAGCAGTACTTC
CASSPGQEGEQYF
>TRBJ1-2|TRBV30|-|-|15
TGTGCCTGGAGTGTTCCCCCGGTACCCTCGGGGGGCTACACCTTC
CAWSVPPVPSGGYTF
>TRBJ2-3|TRBV3-1/TRBV3-2|-|-|14
TGTGCCAGCAGCCAAGATTACTACCTGGATACGCAGTATTTT
CASSQDYYLDTQYF
>TRBJ1-2|TRBV7-2|-|once|13
TGTGCCAGCAGTCCTGACAGGCACTATGGCTACACCTTC
CASSPDRHYGYTF
>TRBJ1-2|TRBV18|TRBD1|many|13
TGTGCCAGCTCACACGGACAGGTAGGTGGCTACACCTTC
CASSHGQVGGYTF
>TRBJ1-3|TRBV18|-|-|18
TGTGCCAGCTCACCAATTCAGGCAGGGGACAACTCTGGAAACACCATATATTTT
CASSPIQAGDNSGNTIYF
>TRBJ2-5|TRBV25-1|-|-|13
TGTGCCAGCAAAGGAGGAGATCAAGAGACCCAGTACTTC
CASKGGDQETQYF
>TRBJ2-5|TRBV10-1|-|-|13
TGCGCCAGCAGTCCACTAGCTGCCGGGACCCAGTACTTC
CASSPLAAGTQYF
>TRBJ1-5|TRBV19|TRBD1|-|14
TGTGCCAGTAGTAGCGACAGGGGGCGGCAGCCCCAGCATTTT
CASSSDRGRQPQHF
>TRBJ1-5|TRBV12-5|-|few|15
TGTGCTAGTGGTTTGGGAGACAGCTCTAGTCAGCCCCAGCATTTT
CASGLGDSSSQPQHF
>TRBJ1-1|TRBV18|-|once|14
TGTGCCAGCTCACCATCGGGGGGGAACACTGAAGCTTTCTTT
CASSPSGGNTEAFF
>TRBJ2-7|TRBV19|TRBD2|-|15
TGTGCCAGTAGTATGCGACTAGCGGACTCCTACGAGCAGTACTTC
CASSMRLADSYEQYF
>TRBJ1-1|TRBV11-2|-|-|15
TGTGCCAGCAGCCCGGGGCGGGGAATGAACACTGAAGCTTTCTTT
CASSPGRGMNTEAFF
>TRBJ1-1|TRBV5-1|TRBD1|-|15
TGCGCCAGCAGCTTTTCAGGGGGCGCATACACTGAAGCTTTCTTT
CASSFSGGAYTEAFF
>TRBJ2-7|TRBV28|-|-|13
TGTGCCAGCAGTCCGACTCGAACCTACGAGCAGTACTTC
CASSPTRTYEQYF
>TRBJ1-2|TRBV7-9|TRBD1|once|13
TGTGCCAGCAGTTTCAGACAGGGGCTTGGCTACACCTTC
CASSFRQGLGYTF
>TRBJ2-3|TRBV4-1|-|-|14
TGCGCCAGCAGCCAAGTTTCACCGGGACTGAAGCAGTATTTT
CASSQVSPGLKQYF
>TRBJ2-1|TRBV18|TRBD1|-|14
TGTGCCAGCTCGTCCGGGACAGATCCGAATGAGCAGTTCTTC
CASSSGTDPNEQFF
>TRBJ1-1|TRBV29-1|-|-|12
TGCAGTGCCTGGGGGCAGGGGACTGAAGCTTTCTTT
CSAWGQGTEAFF
>TRBJ2-1|TRBV3-1/TRBV3-2|TRBD2|-|15
TGTGCCAGCAGCCAAGATGTGGGGCTAGCGGGGGAGCAGTTCTTC
CASSQDVGLAGEQFF
>TRBJ1-2|TRBV7-6|TRBD1|many|15
TGTGCCAGCAGCCTCTACACAGGGGGCGACTATGGCTACACCTTC
CASSLYTGGDYGYTF
>TRBJ1-2|TRBV19|TRBD1|-|15
TGTGCCAGTAGTGCCAGACAGGGGGCGAACTATGGCTACACCTTC
CASSARQGANYGYTF
>TRBJ1-6|TRBV9|-|once|17
TGTGCCAGCAGCGTACACCCAGCGAGCTCCTATAATTCACCCCTCCACTTT
CASSVHPASSYNSPLHF
>TRBJ2-1|TRBV11-3|TRBD2|-|15
TGTGCCAGCAGCTTATTGTTCGGGAGGGCCGGGGAGCAGTTCTTC
CASSLLFGRAGEQFF
>TRBJ1-1|TRBV6-5|-|-|11
TGTGCCAGCAGTTACCGCACTGAAGCTTTCTTT
CASSYRTEAFF
>TRBJ2-1|TRBV4-3|TRBD1|-|16
TGCGCCAGCACAACCCATCCGGGACAGGGCTACAATGAGCAGTTCTTC
CASTTHPGQGYNEQFF
>TRBJ2-7|TRBV10-3|-|-|11
TGTGCCATCAGCCCCGCCTACGAGCAGTACTTC
CAISPAYEQYF
>TRBJ1-2|TRBV27|-|-|14
TGTGCCAGCAGTAACGACATGGGGCTCGGCGGCTACACCTTC
CASSNDMGLGGYTF
>TRBJ1-4|TRBV6-2/TRBV6-3|TRBD1|-|13
TGTGCCAGCAGCCCTGGACAGGGGAGGAAACTGTTTTTT
CASSPGQGRKLFF
>TRBJ1-2|TRBV9|TRBD1|-|14
TGTGCCAGCAGCAGTACAGGGGGGTTTGAGGGCTACACCTTC
CASSSTGGFEGYTF
>TRBJ1-2|TRBV6-5|-|-|13
TGTGCCAGCAGTTACACACCTTACTATGGCTACACCTTC
CASSYTPYYGYTF
>TRBJ2-5|TRBV5-1|TRBD2|-|16
TGCGCCAGCAGCTTGGCCCCTAGCGGGGGGGTGGAGACCCAGTACTTC
CASSLAPSGGVETQYF
>TRBJ1-4|TRBV7-2|-|-|15
TGTGCCAGCAGCTTCAAGGGTGGGAGGTGGGAAAAACTGTTTTTT
CASSFKGGRWEKLFF
>TRBJ2-2|TRBV14|-|-|14
TGTGCCAGCAGTCAACAAATGAACACCGGGGAGCTGTTTTTT
CASSQQMNTGELFF
>TRBJ1-4|TRBV3-1/TRBV3-2|-|-|16
TGTGCCAGCAGCCAAGTCCAGGACAGCTTGAATGAAAAACTGTTTTTT
CASSQVQDSLNEKLFF
>TRBJ2-7|TRBV20-1|TRBD2|few|13
TGCAGTGCTAGTAACGGGAGGGCCTACGAGCAGTACTTC
CSASNGRAYEQYF
>TRBJ2-7|TRBV5-5|-|-|15
TGTGCCAGCAGCCCCGACTGGGAGTGGTTACGGGAGCAGTACTTC
CASSPDWEWLREQYF
>TRBJ1-1|TRBV14|-|once|14
TGTGCCAGCAGCCAATTTCCGGGATACACTGAAGCTTTCTTT
CASSQFPGYTEAFF
>TRBJ2-2|TRBV5-6|-|-|15
TGTGCCAGCAGCTTGCTGCGCGGGAACACCGGGGAGCTGTTTTTT
CASSLLRGNTGELFF